Shown below are 21 T cell receptor beta chains from a single sample sequenced in a study of shared clonotypes between healthy human individuals. Libraries were prepared by immunoSEQ multiplex PCR; TCRdb keeps only in-frame clonotypes and omits some of them. Counted here are about 2.1 million clones, around 93% occurring once; the ten biggest clones make up around 1.7%. CD8 cells classed as naive were CD45RO-negative and positively selected for CCR7, excluding terminally differentiated effector memory CD45RA+ cells. Sequencing was performed on naive CD8+ T cells from PBMCs. The receptors stem from a man aged 18 to 35 in good health. Some clones in this sample may be carry-over from other donors' samples.

V and J are TRBV7-3 and TRBJ1-2, with 8 bases matching TRBD1. This CDR3 spans 14 amino acids. Germline-derived CDR1 and CDR2 are SGHTA and FQGTGA. V gave up 2 bases and J gave up 6 bases; unmatched junction bases: 5. The DNA for the CDR3 is TGTGCCAGCAGCTTAGGCGACAGGGGAGATGGCTACACCTTC. It yields the protein CASSLGDRGDGYTF.

The rearrangement uses TRBV29-1 and TRBJ2-1, with 8 bases identical to TRBD2. Germline lookup yields CDR1 SQVTM and CDR2 ANQGSEA. The J segment lost 2 bases and the V segment lost 4 bases, leaving 4 bases of the junction unmatched. The CDR3 extends over 14 amino acids. The CDR3 sequence: CSVVQGLAYNEQFF. The CDR3, as DNA: TGCAGCGTTGTCCAGGGACTAGCCTACAATGAGCAGTTCTTC.

The chain couples TRBV28 to TRBJ2-5; possibly TRBD2 for D (6 bases). The CDR3 is 15 residues long. CDR1 is MDHEN, CDR2 SYDVKM, per germline. The V gene lost 6 bases and the J gene lost 2 bases, with 16 bases spanning the gap. CDR3 coding DNA: TGTGCCAGCAGGGCAGCCTGGGGGGAGCAAGAGACCCAGTACTTC. It translates to CASRAAWGEQETQYF.

The V and J genes are TRBV7-9 and TRBJ2-7; D tentatively fits TRBD1 or TRBD2 (5 bases each). Trimming pared 4 bases from V and 2 bases from J, leaving 18 bases between. Germline V gene data show CDR1 as SEHNR and CDR2 as FQNEAQ (reference sequence). The CDR3 has 16 amino acids. The CDR3 region is CASSSPPGPRPYEQYF. Here the CDR3 DNA reads TGTGCCAGCAGCTCTCCCCCGGGACCGCGACCCTACGAGCAGTACTTC.

This chain links TRBV27 with TRBJ1-1; D might be TRBD1 (5 bases). V was shortened by 3 bases and J by 2 bases, with 10 bases between the two germline ends. The germline CDR1 and CDR2 sequences are MNHEY and SMNVEV (reference sequence). The CDR3 length is 14 residues. The CDR3 protein is CASSFRVTNTEAFF. The CDR3 DNA is TGTGCCAGCAGTTTCAGGGTTACTAACACTGAAGCTTTCTTT.

This clone was seen just once. This specimen includes other DNA sequences encoding the same CDR3. The V and J genes are TRBV9 and TRBJ2-2; D not certain. V was clipped by 1 base and J by 7 bases, with 2 bases between them. CDR3 size: 11 residues. Per the germline V gene, CDR1 is SGDLS and CDR2 is YYNGEE. The CDR3 loop reads CASSVNGELFF. For the CDR3, the DNA is TGTGCCAGCAGCGTAAACGGGGAGCTGTTTTTT.

The chain has TRBV6-5 and TRBJ1-1, with D perhaps matching TRBD1 (5 bases). V lost 6 bases, J lost 0 bases, and 11 bases lay in between. Per germline, CDR1 MNHEY and CDR2 SVGAGI. The CDR3 has 14 amino acids. The CDR3 here is CASRPRQMNTEAFF. CDR3 sequence (DNA): TGTGCCAGCAGACCCCGACAGATGAACACTGAAGCTTTCTTT.

V and J are TRBV27 and TRBJ2-7; the match to TRBD1 covers 11 bases. This CDR3 region has 13 residues. Per the germline V gene, CDR1 is MNHEY and CDR2 is SMNVEV (reference sequence). With 8 bases clipped from V and 0 bases from J, the junction kept 0 bases outside the gene matches. CDR3 DNA sequence: TGTGCCAGCGGGACAGGGGGCTCCTACGAGCAGTACTTC. This sequence encodes CASGTGGSYEQYF.

The sample holds a few counts of this clone. Other nucleotide sequences from this sample produce the same CDR3. The rearrangement uses TRBV7-9 and TRBJ1-1; 7 positions match TRBD1. Germline loops: CDR1 SEHNR, CDR2 FQNEAQ (reference sequence). V lost 2 bases to trimming and J lost 4 bases; unmatched junction nucleotides: 1. The CDR3 extends over 13 amino acids. The CDR3 DNA is TGTGCCAGCAGCTTACCAGGGGGCACTGAAGCTTTCTTT. This translates into CASSLPGGTEAFF.

This clone was counted between two and nine times. The chain employs TRBV5-1 and TRBJ1-2; D might be TRBD1 (5 bases). The CDR3 runs 15 residues. V was clipped by 2 bases and J by 3 bases, with 14 bases between them. Germline values: CDR1 SGHRS, CDR2 YFSETQ. CDR3 sequence reads: CASSFLGGKDYGYTF. CDR3 nucleotide sequence: TGCGCCAGCAGCTTCCTCGGGGGGAAGGACTATGGCTACACCTTC. The full variable domain, its missing parts supplied by reference TRBV5-1 and TRBJ1-2, is KAGVTQTPRYLIKTRGQQVTLSCSPISGHRSVSWYQQTPGQGLQFLFEYFSETQRNKGNFPGRFSGRQFSNSRSEMNVSTLELGDSALYLCASSFLGGKDYGYTFGSGTRLTVV.

The chain links TRBV29-1 to TRBJ2-5; 7 bases are a match to TRBD1. The trim removed 5 bases at V and 1 base at J, leaving 13 bases unmatched. Germline CDR1 SQVTM, CDR2 ANQGSEA. CDR3 length: 16 residues. The CDR3 DNA reads as TGCAGCGTTCTCGGTAGGGACAGAAAGTTCCAAGAGACCCAGTACTTC. It specifies CSVLGRDRKFQETQYF. Variable domain in full (rest from reference TRBV29-1 and TRBJ2-5): SAVISQKPSRDICQRGTSLTIQCQVDSQVTMMFWYRQQPGQSLTLIATANQGSEATYESGFVIDKFPISRPNLTFSTLTVSNMSPEDSSIYLCSVLGRDRKFQETQYFGPGTRLLVL.

In the case of this clone: This specimen includes other DNA sequences encoding the same CDR3. V is TRBV27 and J is TRBJ2-3; D gene uncertain. This CDR3 region has 13 residues. Trimming left V 5 bases short and J 1 base short, with 7 bases between. Germline V CDR1 and CDR2: MNHEY, SMNVEV (reference sequence). CDR3: CASSTLGTDTQYF. The DNA of the CDR3 is TGTGCCAGCAGTACCTTAGGCACAGATACGCAGTATTTT.

This sequence joins TRBV5-6 and TRBJ2-5, with D uncertain. Germline V gene data show CDR1 as SGHDT and CDR2 as YYEEEE. The CDR3 extends over 16 amino acids. V was trimmed by 0 bases and J by 5 bases, leaving 17 bases between them. The DNA of the CDR3 is TGTGCCAGCAGCTTGGCTTCACTCCCTCGTCTCGAGACCCAGTACTTC. It is translated as CASSLASLPRLETQYF.

This chain connects TRBV19 to TRBJ2-2; the D gene is possibly TRBD2 (5 bases). Trimming stripped 10 bases from V and 5 bases from J, with 17 bases between. From germline, CDR1 is LNHDA and CDR2 SQIVND (reference sequence). This CDR3 region has 14 residues. This chain's CDR3 is CATQADIWTGELFF. The CDR3 DNA follows: TGTGCCACCCAAGCGGATATCTGGACCGGGGAGCTGTTTTTT.

In regard to this clone: Other nucleotide sequences from this sample produce the same CDR3. The rearrangement links TRBV29-1 to TRBJ1-2; D remains unclear. The CDR3 consists of 12 residues. Per the germline V gene, CDR1 is SQVTM and CDR2 is ANQGSEA. V lost 1 base and J lost 4, with 7 bases in between. In DNA form, the CDR3 reads TGCAGCGTTGAAGTTTGGGGCTATGGCTACACCTTC. Protein: CSVEVWGYGYTF. The variable domain in full, with the rest retrieved from reference TRBV29-1 and TRBJ1-2, is SAVISQKPSRDICQRGTSLTIQCQVDSQVTMMFWYRQQPGQSLTLIATANQGSEATYESGFVIDKFPISRPNLTFSTLTVSNMSPEDSSIYLCSVEVWGYGYTFGSGTRLTVV.

The rearrangement joins TRBV28 to TRBJ1-1, with D hard to call. This CDR3 region has 13 residues. Per the germline V gene, CDR1 is MDHEN and CDR2 is SYDVKM. V gave up 5 bases and J gave up 3 bases, with 10 bases separating them. The CDR3 DNA follows: TGTGCCAGCAGTCCGTTCGGCGACACTGAAGCTTTCTTT. As protein: CASSPFGDTEAFF.

The chain combines TRBV27 with TRBJ2-5; 7 bases are a match to TRBD1. This CDR3 is built from 15 residues. V trimming: 3 bases; J trimming: 5 bases; junction bases outside the gene matches: 9. CDR1 MNHEY and CDR2 SMNVEV come from the germline V gene (reference sequence). CDR3 protein: CASSFGQGVGETQYF. The CDR3 DNA reads as TGTGCCAGCAGTTTCGGCCAGGGGGTAGGGGAGACCCAGTACTTC.

To note about this clone: Different DNA sequences within this sample yield the same CDR3. The CDR3 sequence is CASSDRGAYEQYF. Here the CDR3 DNA reads TGCGCCAGCAGTGACCGGGGAGCCTACGAGCAGTACTTC. V is TRBV10-2 and J is TRBJ2-7; D may be TRBD2 (5 bases). V shed 3 bases and J shed 2 bases, with 8 bases lying between them. The germline V gene encodes CDR1 WSHSY and CDR2 SAAADI. The CDR3 contains 13 residues.

The chain is built from TRBV7-7 and TRBJ2-3, with D hard to call. Germline V gene sequence: CDR1 SSHAT, CDR2 FNYEAQ (reference sequence). V shed 9 bases and J shed 5 bases, with 15 bases lying between them. The CDR3 is 13 residues long. The CDR3 protein is CASRANIGDTQYF. Here the CDR3 DNA reads TGTGCCAGTCGGGCGAATATTGGAGATACGCAGTATTTT.

The chain couples TRBV12-2 to TRBJ2-3. TRBV12-2 is termed a pseudogene. This CDR3 comprises 17 residues. CDR3 sequence (DNA): TGTGCAAGTCGCTCTATCAGGACACCTAGCACCGCAGATACGCAGTATTTT. Amino acids: CASRSIRTPSTADTQYF.

This clone occurred once. The rearrangement links TRBV10-3 to TRBJ1-1, with D tentatively TRBD1 (5 bases). The V and J ends lost 4 bases and 0 bases respectively, with 9 bases between them. Per germline, CDR1 ENHRY and CDR2 SYGVKD. The CDR3 covers 14 residues. The CDR3 nucleotides read TGTGCCATCAGTGGGGGACCCTTGAACACTGAAGCTTTCTTT. Amino acids: CAISGGPLNTEAFF.